The clone carrying this T cell receptor beta chain showed up just a few times. This entry comes from a study of patients and donors after allogeneic stem cell transplantation. TCRdb re-called the RT-PCR reads with MiXCR, one entry per CDR3 protein. The sample lists 900,000 to 1,000,000 distinct CDR3 sequences, over 15% occurring once. Germline V gene data show CDR1 as SQVTM and CDR2 as ANQGSEA. V shed 4 bases and J shed 0 bases, with 10 bases lying between them. This CDR3 contains 13 residues. What was sequenced was blood, either unsorted or a sorted T cell fraction (not recorded which). The receptor's source is a human donor who was either an allogeneic HSCT recipient or a stem cell or donor lymphocyte infusion donor (not recorded which). It is not recorded whose cells these are; they may come from a transplant donor. The chain has TRBV29-1 and TRBJ2-7; tentatively, D is TRBD1 (6 bases). CDR3 DNA: TGCAGCGTTGGGAACAGGGACTCCTACGAGCAGTACTTC. Protein sequence: CSVGNRDSYEQYF.